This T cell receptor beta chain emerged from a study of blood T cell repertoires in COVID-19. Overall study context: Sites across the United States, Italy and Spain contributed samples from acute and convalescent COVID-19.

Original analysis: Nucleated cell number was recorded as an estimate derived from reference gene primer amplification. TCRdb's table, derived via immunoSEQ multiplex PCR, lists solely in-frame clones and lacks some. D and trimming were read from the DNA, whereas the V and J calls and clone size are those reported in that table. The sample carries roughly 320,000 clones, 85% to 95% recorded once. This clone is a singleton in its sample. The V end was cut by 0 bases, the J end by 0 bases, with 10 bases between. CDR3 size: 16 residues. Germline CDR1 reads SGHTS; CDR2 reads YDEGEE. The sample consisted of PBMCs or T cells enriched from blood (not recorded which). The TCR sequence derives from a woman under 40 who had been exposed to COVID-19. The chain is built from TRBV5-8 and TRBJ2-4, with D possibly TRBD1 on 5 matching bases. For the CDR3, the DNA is TGTGCCAGCAGCTTGGGACAGACTCTAGCCAAAAACATTCAGTACTTC. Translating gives CASSLGQTLAKNIQYF.